This TCR beta chain was recorded in a study of OX40 agonist ivuxolimab in advanced cancers. The table came from immunoSEQ multiplex PCR; TCRdb's copy has only in-frame clones and leaves some out. Among 40,000 to 55,000 clones, 85% to 95% were seen once, and the ten largest hold over 12%. The source of this sequence is an adult with an advanced solid tumor such as melanoma, head and neck, liver or kidney cancer. Source: CD4+ or CD8+ T cells sorted from blood, taken in a trial of the OX40 agonist ivuxolimab.

CDR3 amino acids: CASSAQGSANTGELFF. The CDR3 DNA is TGTGCCAGCAGCGCACAGGGCTCCGCGAACACCGGGGAGCTGTTTTTT. The genes are TRBV9 and TRBJ2-2; a weak D match, TRBD1 (6 bases). The CDR3 covers 16 residues. CDR1 SGDLS and CDR2 YYNGEE come from the germline V gene. V was shortened by 3 bases and J by 0 bases, with 12 bases between the two germline ends. The whole variable domain, remainder taken from reference TRBV9 and TRBJ2-2, is DSGVTQTPKHLITATGQRVTLRCSPRSGDLSVYWYQQSLDQGLQFLIQYYNGEERAKGNILERFSAQQFPDLHSELNLSSLELGDSALYFCASSAQGSANTGELFFGEGSRLTVL.